This TCR beta chain was sequenced during a study of shared clonotypes between healthy human individuals. Study-wide background: Donors, aged 18 to 49, were a couple of women and a few men.

As concerns this clone: Antigen specificity is unknown.

The V end was cut by 2 bases, the J end by 0 bases, with 5 bases between. The CDR3 covers 14 residues. In germline, CDR1 is SGHTA, CDR2 FQGNSA. Using immunoSEQ multiplex PCR, the repertoire was profiled, and TCRdb retains in-frame clones only, with some absent. The sample yields about 2.5 million clones, 85% to 95% seen once. The study's findings and limits: The genetic and exposure-history diversity represented was limited by few donors.

The sequence was collected from a man aged 18-30 years in good health. Some clones in this sample may be carry-over from other donors' samples. The rearrangement uses TRBV7-2 and TRBJ2-4; D ambiguous. Sample: naive CD4+ T cells from PBMCs. As to subset: CD45RA+ positively selected. The CDR3 region is CASSLSSAKNIQYF. For the CDR3, the DNA is TGTGCCAGCAGCTTAAGTTCAGCCAAAAACATTCAGTACTTC. Full variable domain (remainder filled in from reference TRBV7-2 and TRBJ2-4): GAGVSQSPSNKVTEKGKDVELRCDPISGHTALYWYRQSLGQGLEFLIYFQGNSAPDKSGLPSDRFSAERTGGSVSTLTIQRTQQEDSAVYLCASSLSSAKNIQYFGAGTRLSVL.